Following are 21 T cell receptor beta chains from one sample sequenced in a study of read filtering for tumor transcriptome and immune sequencing. From around 0.4 ug of RNA, a library with molecular barcoded alpha/delta and beta/gamma adaptors was made. TCRdb independently ran MiXCR on the reads; one entry per CDR3 protein. This sample has 75,000 to 95,000 distinct CDR3 sequences; roughly 21% occur once, and the top ten carry about 10%. The material sequenced was a population of CD138-negative cells sorted from bone marrow. The receptors come from a donor at least 40 years old with multiple myeloma.

This chain joins TRBV30 and TRBJ1-4, with a weak D call TRBD1 (6 bases). This CDR3 spans 13 amino acids. Germline V lookup: CDR1 GTSNPN, CDR2 SVGIG (reference sequence). V was clipped by 2 bases and J by 8 bases, with 12 bases between them. The CDR3 DNA reads TGTGCCTGGAGTATTCGGGACACCGAAAAACTGTTTTTT. It translates to CAWSIRDTEKLFF. Using reference TRBV30 and TRBJ1-4 for the parts outside the CDR3, the full variable domain is SQTIHQWPATLVQPVGSPLSLECTVEGTSNPNLYWYRQAAGRGLQLLFYSVGIGQISSEVPQNLSASRPQDRQFILSSKKLLLSDSGFYLCAWSIRDTEKLFFGSGTQLSVL.

This clonotype was picked up many times. This sequence joins TRBV7-9 and TRBJ2-5; weak D call: TRBD2 (6 bases). The V end lost 1 base, the J end lost 5 bases, and 14 bases lay between the germline ends. The V gene's germline CDR1 is SEHNR and CDR2 FQNEAQ (reference sequence). CDR3 length: 15 amino acids. CDR3 residues: CASSLVLAGRETQYF. The CDR3 DNA reads as TGTGCCAGCAGCTTAGTCTTGGCGGGGAGGGAGACCCAGTACTTC.

The sample holds many counts of this clonotype. The rearrangement uses TRBV24-1 and TRBJ1-2, with 7 bases identical to TRBD1. The CDR3 runs to 15 residues. Trimming removed 3 bases from V and 3 bases from J; junction bases left unmatched: 6. Germline lookup yields CDR1 KGHDR and CDR2 SFDVKD. The CDR3 region has the DNA TGTGCCACCAGTGATGCTGACAGGGCGGACTATGGCTACACCTTC. It is translated as CATSDADRADYGYTF.

The chain joins TRBV6-5 to TRBJ1-5; TRBD1 agrees at 12 bases. The V and J ends lost 6 bases and 1 base, in that order; junction bases with no gene match: 7. Germline lookup yields CDR1 MNHEY and CDR2 SVGAGI. The CDR3 length is 17 residues. The CDR3 loop is CASRTGTGGMSNQPQHF. The CDR3 bases are TGTGCCAGCAGGACCGGGACAGGGGGCATGAGCAATCAGCCCCAGCATTTT.

The sample holds many counts of this clonotype. This chain uses TRBV5-1 with TRBJ2-7; 7 bases are a match to TRBD2. V shed 4 bases and J 4 bases; nucleotides not matched to a gene: 8. The germline gives CDR1 SGHRS, CDR2 YFSETQ. The CDR3 contains 14 residues. CDR3 protein: CASSAGLDIYEQYF. Written as DNA, the CDR3 is TGCGCCAGCAGCGCCGGACTAGATATATACGAGCAGTACTTC.

This clonotype was seen at least ten times. The genes are TRBV4-1 and TRBJ2-2; 14 nucleotides agree with TRBD2. Germline V lookup: CDR1 MGHRA, CDR2 YSYEKL. V lost 4 bases to trimming and J lost 7 bases; unmatched junction nucleotides: 5. The CDR3 runs 16 residues. This CDR3 is CASSPIGLAGGGELFF. DNA of the CDR3: TGCGCCAGCAGCCCGATCGGACTAGCGGGGGGCGGGGAGCTGTTTTTT.

The sample holds many counts of this clonotype. V and J are TRBV6-6 and TRBJ1-1, with TRBD1 as a possible D gene (5 bases). The CDR3 spans 15 residues. CDR1 and CDR2 from the germline V gene are MNHNY and SVGAGI (reference sequence). Trimming took off 7 bases at V and 1 base at J, with 16 bases between the two ends. The CDR3 region is CASTERGTKNTEAFF. In nucleotides, the CDR3 is TGTGCCAGCACCGAACGGGGCACTAAGAACACTGAAGCTTTCTTT.

V usage is TRBV28 and J usage is TRBJ1-5, with D uncertain. With 4 bases removed from V and 4 bases from J, the gap between germline ends came to 14 bases. CDR3 length: 15 residues. CDR1 is MDHEN, CDR2 SYDVKM, per germline. This CDR3 is CASSSEGRKNQPQHF. The CDR3 DNA is TGTGCCAGCAGTTCGGAGGGAAGGAAGAATCAGCCCCAGCATTTT.

By sample share, this clonotype is medium-sized. J is TRBJ2-2 and V is TRBV7-2; D gene unclear. Germline V lookup: CDR1 SGHTA, CDR2 FQGNSA. The V end was cut by 3 bases, the J end by 7 bases, with 3 bases between. CDR3 length equals 11 residues. CDR3 residues: CASSLNGELFF. CDR3 DNA: TGTGCCAGCAGCTTGAACGGGGAGCTGTTTTTT.

This clonotype was observed at least ten times. CDR3 sequence: CASILGLYYGYTF. The CDR3 DNA reads as TGTGCCAGCATCCTGGGGCTCTACTATGGCTACACCTTC. The chain has TRBV2 and TRBJ1-2; D perhaps matches TRBD1 (5 bases). CDR1 and CDR2 (germline): SNHLY, FYNNEI. The CDR3 covers 13 residues. V gave up 7 bases and J gave up 3 bases, with 12 bases separating them.

This clonotype was seen many times. The rearrangement joins TRBV10-3 to TRBJ2-5; D is unresolved. This CDR3 has 12 amino acids. The germline CDR1 and CDR2 sequences are ENHRY and SYGVKD. With 4 bases removed from V and 4 bases from J, the gap between germline ends came to 7 bases. The DNA of the CDR3 is TGTGCCATCAGTGGGAATTCAGAGACCCAGTACTTC. Protein: CAISGNSETQYF.

The chain carries TRBV6-5 and TRBJ1-1; 9 bases fit TRBD1. The length of the CDR3 is 15 residues. Trimming took 5 bases from V and 1 from J; bases not matched to a gene: 5. Germline V CDR1 and CDR2: MNHEY, SVGAGI. The CDR3 is CASSPDRGKNTEAFF. CDR3 sequence (DNA): TGTGCCAGCAGTCCGGACAGGGGAAAGAACACTGAAGCTTTCTTT.

J is TRBJ1-2 and V is TRBV20-1; D perhaps matches TRBD1 (6 bases). The CDR3 is made up of 15 amino acids. V lost 5 bases, J lost 2 bases, and 18 bases lay in between. Germline lookup yields CDR1 DFQATT and CDR2 SNEGSKA (reference sequence). The CDR3 coding sequence is TGCAGTGCTCAGGGGTCAGATAACTCGAACTATGGCTACACCTTC. Its translation is CSAQGSDNSNYGYTF.

This clonotype has at least ten counts. V and J are TRBV25-1 and TRBJ1-1, with a weak D call TRBD1 (5 bases). Per germline, CDR1 MGHDK and CDR2 SYGVNS. Trimming took off 1 base at V and 5 bases at J, with 11 bases between the two ends. This CDR3 is 14 amino acids long. In DNA form, the CDR3 reads TGTGCCAGCAGTGAATGGTCAGGGAATACTGAAGCTTTCTTT. Its protein is CASSEWSGNTEAFF. Full variable domain (outside the CDR3, taken from reference TRBV25-1 and TRBJ1-1): EADIYQTPRYLVIGTGKKITLECSQTMGHDKMYWYQQDPGMELHLIHYSYGVNSTEKGDLSSESTVSRIRTEHFPLTLESARPSHTSQYLCASSEWSGNTEAFFGQGTRLTVV.

As concerns this clonotype: This may be a read error: a much more frequent sequence differs by one nucleotide. The CDR3 DNA reads as TGTGCCAGCAGTATGGGCGAACAGGTCTATCAGCCCCAGCATTTT. It specifies CASSMGEQVYQPQHF. The rearrangement joins TRBV6-1 to TRBJ1-5, with D possibly matching TRBD1 (5 bases). The ends were cut back, 5 bases at V and 5 bases at J, with 16 bases in the middle. The CDR3 length is 15 residues. Germline values: CDR1 MNHNS, CDR2 SASEGT.

As regards this clonotype: This may stem from a read error, because a much larger clone lies one nucleotide away. The chain is built from TRBV30 and TRBJ1-1, with D uncertain. CDR1 is GTSNPN and CDR2 is SVGIG in the germline V gene (reference sequence). This CDR3 spans 13 amino acids. The DNA for the CDR3 is TGTGCCTGGAGTGTACCGCAGGTCACTGAAGCTCTCTTT. Protein product: CAWSVPQVTEALF.

This clonotype was seen at least ten times. This chain joins TRBV28 and TRBJ2-6, with D possibly matching TRBD1 (6 bases). Germline CDR1 is MDHEN and CDR2 is SYDVKM. Trimming left V 4 bases short and J 2 bases short, with 9 bases between. This CDR3 contains 15 residues. DNA for the CDR3: TGTGCCAGCAGTTCCTCAGGGGCTGGGGCCAACGTCCTGACTTTC. Its translation is CASSSSGAGANVLTF.

To note about this clonotype: At one boundary the junction diverges from the germline segment, which might be a read error. The chain couples TRBV4-1 to TRBJ1-6; D is possibly TRBD1 (6 bases). CDR1 and CDR2 (germline): MGHRA, YSYEKL. The CDR3 has 15 residues. Here the CDR3 DNA reads TGCGCCAACAGCCAAGCCCACAGGGATAATTCACCCCTCCACTTT. The encoded protein is CANSQAHRDNSPLHF.

This clonotype was seen ten or more times. The rearrangement links TRBV12-3 or TRBV12-4 to TRBJ2-7, with 13 bases identical to TRBD2. Germline trimming cut 4 bases from V and 3 bases from J; bases unmatched to any gene: 3. This CDR3 spans 15 amino acids. CDR3 sequence reads: CASSSRLAGGYEQYF. The CDR3 coding sequence is TGTGCCAGCAGTTCCAGACTAGCGGGGGGCTACGAGCAGTACTTC.

This clonotype showed up many times. The CDR3 DNA reads TGTGCCTGGAGTGAACAGGGATACACCGGGGAGCTGTTTTTT. As protein: CAWSEQGYTGELFF. The chain combines TRBV30 with TRBJ2-2; tentatively, D is TRBD1 (6 bases). The length of the CDR3 is 14 residues. Trimming shortened V by 1 base and J by 3 bases, and 9 bases separated the two germline ends. Germline V gene lookup returns CDR1 GTSNPN and CDR2 SVGIG (reference sequence).

There are many counts of this clonotype. The chain is built from TRBV29-1 and TRBJ2-5; D gene unclear. Germline-derived CDR1 and CDR2 are SQVTM and ANQGSEA. Trimming took 7 bases from V and 4 from J, leaving 13 bases between them. The CDR3 is 12 residues long. The DNA for the CDR3 is TGCAGCGACAGCTCCGGTGGAGAGACCCAGTACTTC. This translates into CSDSSGGETQYF.